The subject of this entry is one TCR beta chain. What it binds is unknown. The CDR3 is 16 residues long. The V gene lost 3 bases and the J gene lost 0 bases, with 11 bases spanning the gap. In germline, CDR1 is MNHEY, CDR2 SMNVEV (reference sequence). This record comes from a study of shared clonotypes between healthy human individuals. Whole-study findings and limits: As a rule, naive subsets had a larger estimated richness than memory subsets.

Nashville, Tennessee was home to all donors, who were Caucasian adults. Profiling relied on immunoSEQ multiplex PCR, and the TCRdb table lists in-frame clones only, not all of them. The table records about 980,000 clones, 76% of them present only once. This receptor was identified in a man aged 18 to 29 in good health. The V and J genes are TRBV27 and TRBJ1-4, with no clear D. What was sequenced was memory CD4+ T cells sorted from blood. The subset was: CD45RA-negative fraction. This CDR3 reads CASSFRGVATNEKLFF. The CDR3 DNA sequence: TGTGCCAGCAGTTTCAGAGGTGTGGCAACTAATGAAAAACTGTTTTTT.